This T cell receptor (beta chain) was retrieved from a study of cytomegalovirus exposure and HLA in healthy donors. The study, taken as a whole, reports: TCR beta V- and J-gene trimming, according to a later analysis, was linked to a missense DCLRE1C variant. It was 150 to 200 TCR beta chains that were listed as cytomegalovirus-associated.

This CDR3 contains 17 residues. Germline values: CDR1 SGDLS, CDR2 YYNGEE. V was pared by 4 bases and J by 2 bases, with 19 bases between. The PCR employed 60 Vbeta primers together with 13 Jbeta primers. Repertoires were generated with immunoSEQ multiplex PCR, while TCRdb's copy carries only in-frame clones and drops some. The data contain about 250,000 clones, around two thirds of them singletons. Samples came from healthy bone marrow donors. Comments on this clone: What it binds is not known.

This clonotype was obtained from a female donor in good health and CMV-seronegative. V gene TRBV9 combines with J gene TRBJ2-1; a weak D match, TRBD2 (7 bases). The sequenced sample was PBMCs. The CDR3, as DNA: TGTGCCAGCAGCTCAGAGGGGAGAGGGGGGGCCTACAATGAGCAGTTCTTC. Its protein product is CASSSEGRGGAYNEQFF.